This TCR beta chain derives from a study of radiation and T cells in renal cell carcinoma. In germline, CDR1 is MNHNS, CDR2 SASEGT. The CDR3 runs 12 residues. V was shortened by 1 base and J by 12 bases, with 13 bases between the two germline ends. Clones were sequenced by immunoSEQ multiplex PCR, and TCRdb holds only the in-frame ones, with some missing. This table holds 100,000 to 150,000 clones, 75% to 85% found once. Time point defined: blood 2 weeks post-SBRT. The treatment was: 15 Gy SBRT to primary tumor, nephrectomy 4 weeks later. On this clone: Other DNA sequences from this sample encode an identical CDR3 as well.

The chain is built from TRBV6-1 and TRBJ2-7, with D tentatively TRBD2 (6 bases). The receptor was isolated from a woman in her fifties or sixties with renal cell carcinoma. Sequencing used blood, obtained from a patient whose treatment included radiotherapy and nephrectomy. CDR3 sequence reads: CASSEEEGGPYF. The CDR3 region has the DNA TGTGCCAGCAGTGAAGAAGAGGGAGGTCCGTACTTC.